This TCR beta chain was obtained from a study of control samples from healthy donors and cancer patients (dated by TCRdb to 2019 to 2021). In regard to this clone: No antigen is known for it. The sample holds no much larger clone one base away, and base qualities are not on file.

Library generation was performed with the immunoSEQ multiplex PCR assay. TCRdb took over this immuneACCESS table, retaining in-frame rearrangements with V and J assigned. Such tables are incomplete; in checked studies, under half of the missing clones stem from an unresolved V gene, and the remainder is unexplained. This sample comprises some 130,000 clones, around 96% of them detected only once. The top ten hold roughly 4% of the sample. The CDR3 sequence holds 14 residues, the cysteine and phenylalanine included. Only the CDR3 portion is preserved as DNA: 42 bases, with reading frame beginning at the first base. From the germline V gene, CDR1 is SGHAT and CDR2 is FQNNGV. The trim is 0 bases for V and 0 bases for J, with a gap of 5 bases between the germline ends.

The receptor's source is a man aged 25 to 40 in good health. What was sequenced was blood. The V and J segments used are TRBV11-2 and TRBJ1-1, with no confidently assigned D gene. The CDR3 here reads CASSLDPVNTEAFF. The bases read TGTGCCAGCAGCTTAGATCCCGTGAACACTGAAGCTTTCTTT.